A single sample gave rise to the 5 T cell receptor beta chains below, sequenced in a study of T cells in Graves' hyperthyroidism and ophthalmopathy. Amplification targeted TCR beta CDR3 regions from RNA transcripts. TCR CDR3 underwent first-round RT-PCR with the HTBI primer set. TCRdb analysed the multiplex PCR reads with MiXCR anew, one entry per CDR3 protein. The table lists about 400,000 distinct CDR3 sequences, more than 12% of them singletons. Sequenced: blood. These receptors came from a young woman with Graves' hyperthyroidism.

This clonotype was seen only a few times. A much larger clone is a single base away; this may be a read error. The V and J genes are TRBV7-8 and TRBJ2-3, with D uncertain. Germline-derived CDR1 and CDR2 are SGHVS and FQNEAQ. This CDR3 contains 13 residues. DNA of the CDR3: TGTACCAGCAGCCCGCGTGTAGGAGATACGCAGTATTTT. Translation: CTSSPRVGDTQYF.

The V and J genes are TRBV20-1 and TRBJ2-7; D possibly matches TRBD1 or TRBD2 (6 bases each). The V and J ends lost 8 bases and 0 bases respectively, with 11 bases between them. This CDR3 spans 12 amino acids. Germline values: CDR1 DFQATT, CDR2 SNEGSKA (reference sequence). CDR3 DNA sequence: TGCAGTTCAGGGGACTCCTCCTACGAGCAGTACTTC. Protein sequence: CSSGDSSYEQYF.

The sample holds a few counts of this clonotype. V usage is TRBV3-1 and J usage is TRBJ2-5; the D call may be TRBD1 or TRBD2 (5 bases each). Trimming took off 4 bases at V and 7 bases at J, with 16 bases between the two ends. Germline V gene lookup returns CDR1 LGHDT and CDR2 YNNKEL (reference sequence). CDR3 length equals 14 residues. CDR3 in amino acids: CASSPRTFGGTQYF. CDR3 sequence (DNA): TGTGCCAGCAGCCCCAGGACCTTTGGGGGGACCCAGTACTTC.

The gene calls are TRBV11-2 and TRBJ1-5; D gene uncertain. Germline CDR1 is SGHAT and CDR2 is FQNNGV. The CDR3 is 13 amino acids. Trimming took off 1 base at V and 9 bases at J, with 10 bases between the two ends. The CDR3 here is CASSLVVERPQHF. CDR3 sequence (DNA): TGTGCCAGCAGCTTAGTAGTGGAACGGCCCCAGCATTTT.

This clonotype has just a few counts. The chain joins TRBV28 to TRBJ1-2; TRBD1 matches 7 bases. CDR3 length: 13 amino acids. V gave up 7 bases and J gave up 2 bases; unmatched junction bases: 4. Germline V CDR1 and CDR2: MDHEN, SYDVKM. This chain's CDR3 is CASKEGANYGYTF. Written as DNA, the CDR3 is TGTGCCAGCAAAGAGGGGGCCAACTATGGCTACACCTTC.